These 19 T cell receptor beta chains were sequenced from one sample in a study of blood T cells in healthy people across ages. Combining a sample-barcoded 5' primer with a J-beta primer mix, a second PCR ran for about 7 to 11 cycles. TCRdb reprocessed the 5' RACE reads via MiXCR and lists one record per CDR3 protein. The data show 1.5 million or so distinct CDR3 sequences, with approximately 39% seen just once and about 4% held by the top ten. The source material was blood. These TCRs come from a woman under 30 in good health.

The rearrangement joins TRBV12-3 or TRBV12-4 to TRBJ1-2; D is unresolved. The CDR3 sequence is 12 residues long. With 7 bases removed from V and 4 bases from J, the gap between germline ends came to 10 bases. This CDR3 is CASTTAPYGYTF. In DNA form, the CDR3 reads TGTGCCAGCACCACCGCTCCCTATGGCTACACCTTC.

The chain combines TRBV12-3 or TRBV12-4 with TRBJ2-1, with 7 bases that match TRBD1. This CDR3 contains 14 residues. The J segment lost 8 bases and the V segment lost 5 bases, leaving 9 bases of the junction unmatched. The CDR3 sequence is CASSIADRAYEQFF. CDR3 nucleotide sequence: TGTGCCAGCAGTATTGCTGACAGGGCATATGAGCAGTTCTTC.

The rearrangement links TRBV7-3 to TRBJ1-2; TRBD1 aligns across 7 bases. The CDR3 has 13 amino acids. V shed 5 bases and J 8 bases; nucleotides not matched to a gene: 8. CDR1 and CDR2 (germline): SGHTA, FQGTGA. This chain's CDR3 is CASSDGTVSGYTF. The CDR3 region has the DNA TGTGCCAGCAGCGACGGGACAGTTTCCGGCTACACCTTC. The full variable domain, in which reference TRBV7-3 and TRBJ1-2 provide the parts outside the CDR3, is GAGVSQTPSNKVTEKGKYVELRCDPISGHTALYWYRQSLGQGPEFLIYFQGTGAADDSGLPNDRFFAVRPEGSVSTLKIQRTERGDSAVYLCASSDGTVSGYTFGSGTRLTVV.

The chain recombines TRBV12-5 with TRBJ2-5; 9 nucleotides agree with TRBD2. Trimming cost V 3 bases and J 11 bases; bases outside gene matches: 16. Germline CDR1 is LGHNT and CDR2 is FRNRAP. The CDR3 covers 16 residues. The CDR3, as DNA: TGTGCTAGTGGTTTTGAAGCGGGAGGTTTGGACAATGAGCAGTACTTC. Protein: CASGFEAGGLDNEQYF.

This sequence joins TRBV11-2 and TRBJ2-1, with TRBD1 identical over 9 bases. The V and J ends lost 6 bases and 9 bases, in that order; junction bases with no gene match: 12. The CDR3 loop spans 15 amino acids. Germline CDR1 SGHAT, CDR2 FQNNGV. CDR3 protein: CASSPWTGAPSEQFF. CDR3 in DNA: TGTGCCAGCAGTCCGTGGACAGGGGCCCCCAGTGAGCAGTTCTTC.

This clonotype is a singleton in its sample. CDR3 sequence reads: CATKVREGPHGELFF. The CDR3 DNA reads TGTGCCACGAAGGTGCGGGAGGGCCCCCACGGGGAGCTGTTTTTT. The chain couples TRBV28 to TRBJ2-2; 9 positions match TRBD2. The CDR3 extends over 15 amino acids. With 10 bases clipped from V and 7 bases from J, the junction kept 13 bases outside the gene matches. Looked up from germline, CDR1 is MDHEN and CDR2 is SYDVKM.

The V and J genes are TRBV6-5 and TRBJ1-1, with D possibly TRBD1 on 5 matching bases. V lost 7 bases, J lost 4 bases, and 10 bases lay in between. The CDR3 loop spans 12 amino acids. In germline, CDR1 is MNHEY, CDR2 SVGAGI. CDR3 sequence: CASNAGSTEAFF. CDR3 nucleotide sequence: TGTGCCAGCAACGCAGGGAGCACTGAAGCTTTCTTT.

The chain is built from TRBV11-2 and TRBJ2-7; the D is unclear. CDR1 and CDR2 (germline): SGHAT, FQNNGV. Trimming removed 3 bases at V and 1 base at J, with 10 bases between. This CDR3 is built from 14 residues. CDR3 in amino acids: CASSFLARSYEQYF. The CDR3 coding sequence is TGTGCCAGCAGCTTTTTAGCCAGGTCCTACGAGCAGTACTTC. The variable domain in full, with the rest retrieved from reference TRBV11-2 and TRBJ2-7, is EAGVAQSPRYKIIEKRQSVAFWCNPISGHATLYWYQQILGQGPKLLIQFQNNGVVDDSQLPKDRFSAERLKGVDSTLKIQPAKLEDSAVYLCASSFLARSYEQYFGPGTRLTVT.

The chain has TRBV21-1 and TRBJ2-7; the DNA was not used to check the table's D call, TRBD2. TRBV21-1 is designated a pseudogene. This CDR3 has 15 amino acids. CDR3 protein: CASSKAASGDYEQYF. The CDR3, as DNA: TGTGCCAGCAGCAAAGCTGCTAGCGGGGACTACGAGCAGTACTTC.

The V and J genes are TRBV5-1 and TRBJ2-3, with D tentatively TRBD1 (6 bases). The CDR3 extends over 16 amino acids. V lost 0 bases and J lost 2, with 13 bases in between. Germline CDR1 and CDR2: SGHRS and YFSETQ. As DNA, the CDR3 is TGCGCCAGCAGCTTGGGTCTGGGGGCACACACAGATACGCAGTATTTT. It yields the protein CASSLGLGAHTDTQYF.

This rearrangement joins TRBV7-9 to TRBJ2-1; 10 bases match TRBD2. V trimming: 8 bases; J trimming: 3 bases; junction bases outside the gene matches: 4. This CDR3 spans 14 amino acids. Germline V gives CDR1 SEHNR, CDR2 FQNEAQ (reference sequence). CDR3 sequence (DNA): TGTGCCAGCCTAGCGGGAGAGGGCTACAATGAGCAGTTCTTC. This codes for CASLAGEGYNEQFF.

CDR3 amino acids: CASSHFTTGNTEAFF. The CDR3 region has the DNA TGCGCCAGCAGTCACTTCACCACAGGGAACACTGAAGCTTTCTTT. The gene calls are TRBV4-1 and TRBJ1-1; tentative D call: TRBD1 (5 bases). The CDR3 has 15 amino acids. The germline V and J ends were trimmed by 6 bases and 1 base, with 15 bases remaining between them. The germline gives CDR1 MGHRA, CDR2 YSYEKL.

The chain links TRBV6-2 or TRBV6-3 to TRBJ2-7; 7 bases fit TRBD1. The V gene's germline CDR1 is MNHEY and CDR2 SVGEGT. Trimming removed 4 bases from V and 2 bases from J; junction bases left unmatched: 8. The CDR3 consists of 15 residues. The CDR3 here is CASSFRDRDTYEQYF. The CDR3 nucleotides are TGTGCCAGCAGTTTCCGAGACAGGGACACCTACGAGCAGTACTTC.

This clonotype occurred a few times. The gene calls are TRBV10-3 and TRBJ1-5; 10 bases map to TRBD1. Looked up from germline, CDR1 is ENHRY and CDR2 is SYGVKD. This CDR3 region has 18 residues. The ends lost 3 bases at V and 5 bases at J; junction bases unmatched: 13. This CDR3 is CAISDLTKATGGYQPQHF. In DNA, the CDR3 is TGTGCCATCAGTGACCTCACCAAGGCGACAGGGGGCTATCAGCCCCAGCATTTT.

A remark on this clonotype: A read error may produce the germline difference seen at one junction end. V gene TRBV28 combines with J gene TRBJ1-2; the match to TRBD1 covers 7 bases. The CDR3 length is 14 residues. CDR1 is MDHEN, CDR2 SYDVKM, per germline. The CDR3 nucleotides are TGTGCCTGCAGTTTATCGGGACAGATCTATGGCTACACCTTC. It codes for CACSLSGQIYGYTF.

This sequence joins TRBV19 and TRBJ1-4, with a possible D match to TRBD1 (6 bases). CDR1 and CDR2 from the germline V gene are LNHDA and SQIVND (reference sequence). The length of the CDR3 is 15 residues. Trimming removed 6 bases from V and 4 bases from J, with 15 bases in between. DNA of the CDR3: TGTGCCAGTAGCAGCCCGGGACAACTTAATGAAAAACTGTTTTTT. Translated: CASSSPGQLNEKLFF.

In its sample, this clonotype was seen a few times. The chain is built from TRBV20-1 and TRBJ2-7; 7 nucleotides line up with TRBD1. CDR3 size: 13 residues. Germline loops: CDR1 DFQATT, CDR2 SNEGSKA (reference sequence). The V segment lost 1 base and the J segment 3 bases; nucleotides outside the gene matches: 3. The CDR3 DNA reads TGCAGTGCTAGAGTATCAGGGGGCTACGAGCAGTACTTC. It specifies CSARVSGGYEQYF.

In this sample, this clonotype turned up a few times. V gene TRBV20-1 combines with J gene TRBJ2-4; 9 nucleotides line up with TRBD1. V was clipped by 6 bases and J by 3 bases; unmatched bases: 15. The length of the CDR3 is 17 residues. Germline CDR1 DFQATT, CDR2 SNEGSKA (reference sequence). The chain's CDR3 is CSAHTGGVKSGKNIQYF. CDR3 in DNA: TGCAGTGCACACACAGGGGGCGTTAAGTCTGGCAAAAACATTCAGTACTTC.

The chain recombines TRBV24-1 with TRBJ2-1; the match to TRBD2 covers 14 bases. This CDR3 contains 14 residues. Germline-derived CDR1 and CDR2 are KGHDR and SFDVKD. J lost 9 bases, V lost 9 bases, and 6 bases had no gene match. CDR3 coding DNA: TGTGCCACCCGGGGACTAGCGGGAGTCGGTGAGCAGTTCTTC. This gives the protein CATRGLAGVGEQFF.